This T cell receptor (beta chain) was observed in a study of T-cell reconstitution after alpha-beta-depleted transplantation in children. This clonotype was seen repeatedly, ten times or more. TCRbeta library construction was performed incorporating unique molecular identifiers. TCRdb reprocessed the PCR reads via MiXCR and lists one record per CDR3 protein. Among around 250,000 distinct CDR3 sequences, roughly 8.2% were seen once, and the ten largest hold 6.3%. CDR3 length equals 17 residues. The V gene end was trimmed by 5 bases and the J gene end by 5 bases; junction bases not matched to a gene: 16.

The sequences come from PBMCs, mostly from graft donor cells, collected 180 days after TCRalphabeta/CD19-depleted stem cell transplant. The rearrangement links TRBV12-3 or TRBV12-4 to TRBJ2-3; the match to TRBD2 covers 7 bases. The source of this sequence is a male patient under 18 who had a stem cell transplant for acute lymphoblastic leukemia, so the T cells may come from the graft donor. The CDR3 DNA reads as TGTGCCAGCAGTCCCACCCGCCAGCGGGGTCTACTAGATACGCAGTATTTT. This codes for CASSPTRQRGLLDTQYF.